This is a list of T cell receptor beta chains from one sample in a study of vaccination effects on CD4 cells after COVID-19. Which antigens these TCRs recognize remains unknown. Method: immunoSEQ multiplex PCR; TCRdb's copy keeps in-frame clones and lacks some. The table lists about 73,000 clones, about 79% of them singletons. The specimen was CD4+ T cells from PBMCs cultured with SARS-CoV-2 spike peptides, collected before COVID-19 vaccination. The receptors were sampled from a human donor who received a COVID-19 vaccine. Each CDR3 is given with its conserved first and last residue. Fields, in order: D gene, J gene, clone size, V gene, CDR3 length, CDR3 DNA, CDR3 protein. The D gene is left open where the match is weak. Rows may omit the clone size; those that give it use once, few, many or a size class.

d_call: TRBD1; j_call: TRBJ2-2; clone_size: few; v_call: TRBV27; cdr3_length: 18; cdr3_nt: TGTGCCAGCAGTTCGCTCCCGGGACAGGGTTTGGAGAACGGGGAGCTGTTTTTT; cdr3_aa: CASSSLPGQGLENGELFF
d_call: -; j_call: TRBJ1-5; clone_size: -; v_call: TRBV28; cdr3_length: 13; cdr3_nt: TGTGCCAGCAGTCAGGGGAATTATCAGCCCCAGCATTTT; cdr3_aa: CASSQGNYQPQHF
d_call: TRBD1; j_call: TRBJ1-1; clone_size: -; v_call: TRBV7-8; cdr3_length: 15; cdr3_nt: TGTGCCAGCAGCTCCTCGGGACAGGGCGCCCTGGGTGCTTTCTTT; cdr3_aa: CASSSSGQGALGAFF
d_call: -; j_call: TRBJ2-2; clone_size: -; v_call: TRBV5-5; cdr3_length: 17; cdr3_nt: TGTGCCAGCAGCTCACCCCCCCAAATCGGATACATCGGGGAGCTGTTTTTT; cdr3_aa: CASSSPPQIGYIGELFF
d_call: TRBD2; j_call: TRBJ2-5; clone_size: -; v_call: TRBV6-1; cdr3_length: 16; cdr3_nt: TGTGCCAGCAGTGTTTATGGCGGGGGGAAGCAAGAGACCCAGTACTTC; cdr3_aa: CASSVYGGGKQETQYF
d_call: -; j_call: TRBJ2-1; clone_size: -; v_call: TRBV5-1; cdr3_length: 18; cdr3_nt: TGCGCCAGCAGCTTGGTTGGTGCGGGGAGGCACCCAAACAATGAGCAGTTCTTC; cdr3_aa: CASSLVGAGRHPNNEQFF
d_call: TRBD2; j_call: TRBJ2-5; clone_size: -; v_call: TRBV6-2/TRBV6-3; cdr3_length: 19; cdr3_nt: TGTGCCAGCAGTTACTCGCCCGGGACTAGCAAGGAAAGAAAAGAGACCCAGTACTTC; cdr3_aa: CASSYSPGTSKERKETQYF
d_call: -; j_call: TRBJ1-4; clone_size: few; v_call: TRBV27; cdr3_length: 17; cdr3_nt: TGTGCCAGCAGTACACCGACAGCCATAGCCAGGCGGGAAAAACTGTTTTTT; cdr3_aa: CASSTPTAIARREKLFF
d_call: -; j_call: TRBJ1-3; clone_size: -; v_call: TRBV7-9; cdr3_length: 14; cdr3_nt: TGTGCCAGCAGCTTAGGGGTCTCTGGAAACACCATATATTTT; cdr3_aa: CASSLGVSGNTIYF
d_call: -; j_call: TRBJ1-2; clone_size: -; v_call: TRBV3-1/TRBV3-2; cdr3_length: 13; cdr3_nt: TGTGCCAGCAGCTACCAAACAGACTATGGCTACACCTTC; cdr3_aa: CASSYQTDYGYTF
d_call: -; j_call: TRBJ2-5; clone_size: -; v_call: TRBV2; cdr3_length: 13; cdr3_nt: TGTGCCAGCGGCGGACTATCCCAAGAGACCCAGTACTTC; cdr3_aa: CASGGLSQETQYF
d_call: TRBD1; j_call: TRBJ1-2; clone_size: -; v_call: TRBV27; cdr3_length: 13; cdr3_nt: TGTGCCAGCAGTACGACAGGGATGAGTGGCTACACCTTC; cdr3_aa: CASSTTGMSGYTF
d_call: -; j_call: TRBJ1-1; clone_size: few; v_call: TRBV19; cdr3_length: 13; cdr3_nt: TGTGCCAGTATAGGGCAGGGATTTCGTGAAGCTTTCTTT; cdr3_aa: CASIGQGFREAFF
d_call: -; j_call: TRBJ1-3; clone_size: -; v_call: TRBV18; cdr3_length: 14; cdr3_nt: TGTGCCAGCTCACCAGGGACGGCTGGAAACACCATATATTTT; cdr3_aa: CASSPGTAGNTIYF
d_call: TRBD1; j_call: TRBJ1-2; clone_size: -; v_call: TRBV18; cdr3_length: 17; cdr3_nt: TGTGCCAGCTCACCACGACTTGACCTGGACAGGGGTCGCGGCTACACCTTC; cdr3_aa: CASSPRLDLDRGRGYTF
d_call: -; j_call: TRBJ1-2; clone_size: -; v_call: TRBV5-1; cdr3_length: 14; cdr3_nt: TGCGCCAGCAGCTTAGACCGGGGAAGCTATGGCTACACCTTC; cdr3_aa: CASSLDRGSYGYTF
d_call: -; j_call: TRBJ1-5; clone_size: -; v_call: TRBV4-1; cdr3_length: 17; cdr3_nt: TGCGCCAGCAGCCAAGATTGGGGGGGCCGCAGCAATCAGCCCCAGCATTTT; cdr3_aa: CASSQDWGGRSNQPQHF
d_call: -; j_call: TRBJ2-5; clone_size: once; v_call: TRBV18; cdr3_length: 14; cdr3_nt: TGTGCCAGCTCACCACCGGAGGGCCGGGAGACCCAGTACTTC; cdr3_aa: CASSPPEGRETQYF
d_call: TRBD2; j_call: TRBJ2-3; clone_size: -; v_call: TRBV7-2; cdr3_length: 15; cdr3_nt: TGTGCCAGCAGTGCGGGACTAGCGTTCACAGATACGCAGTATTTT; cdr3_aa: CASSAGLAFTDTQYF
d_call: -; j_call: TRBJ2-1; clone_size: -; v_call: TRBV14; cdr3_length: 19; cdr3_nt: TGTGCCAGCAGCCAAGAACCAGAAAGCGGTTACCCATCCTACAATGAGCAGTTCTTC; cdr3_aa: CASSQEPESGYPSYNEQFF